The 13 T cell receptor beta chains below all came from one sample that was sequenced in a study of post-analysis software for immune sequencing data. General study points: Controls had lower frequencies than patients of roughly five TRBV segments, which included TRBV5-6, TRBV5-1 and TRBV20-1.

The antigens of these receptors remain unknown. TCR beta libraries were prepared from cDNA with unique molecular identifiers. MiXCR, applied by TCRdb to the PCR reads, yields one record per CDR3 protein. The sample yields about 570,000 distinct CDR3 sequences, 34% seen once. Sequenced: blood. The receptors were sampled from a girl aged 2-17 years with multiple sclerosis.

This clonotype has at least ten counts. V usage is TRBV7-6 and J usage is TRBJ1-6, with 7 bases identical to TRBD1. V shed 5 bases and J 7 bases; nucleotides not matched to a gene: 5. Per the germline V gene, CDR1 is SGHVS and CDR2 is FNYEAQ. The CDR3 loop spans 14 amino acids. The CDR3: CASSPGGANSPLHF. CDR3 nucleotides: TGTGCCAGCAGCCCAGGGGGGGCCAATTCACCCCTCCACTTT.

This chain joins TRBV18 and TRBJ2-7; D is perhaps TRBD1 or TRBD2 (7 bases each). This CDR3 is built from 16 residues. Trimming shortened V by 0 bases and J by 5 bases, and 17 bases separated the two germline ends. CDR1 is KGHSH and CDR2 is LQKENI in the germline V gene. The CDR3 DNA reads TGTGCCAGCTCACCACCGACAGGGAGGGTAAGAAACGAGCAGTACTTC. Its protein product is CASSPPTGRVRNEQYF.

This clonotype came up many times. At one end the junction does not follow the germline gene, possibly because of a read error. CDR3 nucleotide sequence: TGTGCCAGCAGTTTGGGGACAGGGAACAATCAGCCCCAGCATTTT. Protein sequence: CASSLGTGNNQPQHF. J is TRBJ1-5 and V is TRBV5-1; 9 bases match TRBD1. Germline-derived CDR1 and CDR2 are SGHRS and YFSETQ. CDR3 size: 15 residues.

The chain carries TRBV5-4 and TRBJ1-3, with D perhaps TRBD1 (5 bases). Per germline, CDR1 SGHNT and CDR2 YYREEE (reference sequence). The CDR3 has 14 amino acids. The V end was cut by 5 bases, the J end by 4 bases, with 13 bases between. CDR3 protein: CASSTGTRGNTIYF. In DNA, the CDR3 is TGTGCCAGCAGTACCGGGACTCGAGGAAACACCATATATTTT.

This clonotype was observed many times. The chain has TRBV7-9 and TRBJ2-1, with D tentatively TRBD2 (5 bases). Trimming cost V 5 bases and J 0 bases, with 11 bases left between them. The germline gives CDR1 SEHNR, CDR2 FQNEAQ (reference sequence). The CDR3 runs to 15 residues. The CDR3 loop is CASSMRGSSYNEQFF. The CDR3 nucleotides read TGTGCCAGCAGCATGAGAGGGAGCTCCTACAATGAGCAGTTCTTC. Combining the CDR3 with reference TRBV7-9 and TRBJ2-1 gives the whole variable domain DTGVSQNPRHKITKRGQNVTFRCDPISEHNRLYWYRQTLGQGPEFLTYFQNEAQLEKSRLLSDRFSAERPKGSFSTLEIQRTEQGDSAMYLCASSMRGSSYNEQFFGPGTRLTVL.

This chain uses TRBV7-2 with TRBJ2-7; TRBD1 aligns across 7 bases. The CDR3 is made up of 14 amino acids. The V gene end was trimmed by 5 bases and the J gene end by 5 bases; junction bases not matched to a gene: 9. Germline V gives CDR1 SGHTA, CDR2 FQGNSA. As DNA, the CDR3 is TGTACCAGCAGCCATGACAGGGAAATCCACGAGCAGTACTTC. Residues: CTSSHDREIHEQYF.

This clonotype has more than one count but fewer than ten. The chain uses TRBV7-9 and TRBJ2-5, with a tentative D call TRBD1 (5 bases). Trimming shortened V by 1 base and J by 5 bases, and 11 bases separated the two germline ends. Germline CDR1 reads SEHNR; CDR2 reads FQNEAQ (reference sequence). CDR3 length: 14 residues. The CDR3 protein is CASSLVAGHETQYF. The CDR3 nucleotides read TGTGCCAGCAGCTTAGTGGCAGGGCACGAGACCCAGTACTTC.

This clonotype was recorded a few times. V is TRBV28 and J is TRBJ1-2, with TRBD1 matching 10 bases. Per germline, CDR1 MDHEN and CDR2 SYDVKM. V dropped 7 bases and J dropped 6; count of bases not matched to a gene: 8. This CDR3 comprises 14 residues. CDR3 sequence reads: CASNLETGGDGYTF. The DNA for the CDR3 is TGTGCCAGCAATCTCGAGACAGGGGGCGATGGCTACACCTTC.

This chain links TRBV7-2 with TRBJ2-7, with 8 nucleotides matching TRBD1. Germline assignment: CDR1 SGHTA and CDR2 FQGNSA. The CDR3 length is 14 residues. CDR3 loop: CARRSIGQGYEQYF. The CDR3 nucleotides are TGTGCGAGAAGATCGATAGGACAGGGCTACGAGCAGTACTTC.

This rearrangement joins TRBV2 to TRBJ1-5; D uncertain. The length of the CDR3 is 14 residues. Germline V gives CDR1 SNHLY, CDR2 FYNNEI. V lost 6 bases and J lost 4, with 13 bases in between. The CDR3 here is CASSDGIGNQPQHF. For the CDR3, the DNA is TGTGCCAGCAGCGACGGGATAGGGAATCAGCCCCAGCATTTT.

This clonotype was detected many times. CDR3 region: CSVDFGASGGALGKQFF. For the CDR3, the DNA is TGCAGCGTTGACTTTGGGGCTAGCGGGGGGGCCCTAGGCAAGCAGTTCTTC. The chain combines TRBV29-1 with TRBJ2-1; TRBD2 matches at 12 bases. J was trimmed by 11 bases and V by 3 bases; bases with no gene match: 17. CDR3 length: 17 residues. Per the germline V gene, CDR1 is SQVTM and CDR2 is ANQGSEA.

Turning to this clonotype: Compared with germline, one end of the junction differs, possibly owing to a read error. This rearrangement joins TRBV7-7 to TRBJ2-2; the D gene could be TRBD1 or TRBD2 (5 bases each). The CDR3 is made up of 17 amino acids. CDR1 SSHAT and CDR2 FNYEAQ come from the germline V gene (reference sequence). The CDR3 region is CASSTQHRLRNTGERFF. CDR3 DNA sequence: TGTGCTAGCAGCACTCAACACAGGTTAAGGAATACCGGGGAGCGGTTTTTT.

This clonotype appeared a few times. This sequence joins TRBV10-3 and TRBJ2-7; 8 nucleotides agree with TRBD1. There are 14 residues in the CDR3. V was pared by 4 bases and J by 5 bases, with 7 bases of the junction left unmatched. Germline CDR1 reads ENHRY; CDR2 reads SYGVKD. This CDR3 is CAISGLSRGHEQYF. In DNA, the CDR3 is TGTGCCATCAGTGGGCTCAGCAGGGGGCACGAGCAGTACTTC.